A single TCR beta chain is shown here with its context. The sample comes from a study of blood T cell repertoires in COVID-19. V gave up 4 bases and J gave up 5 bases, with 6 bases separating them. The CDR3 sequence is 13 residues long. Germline V gene lookup returns CDR1 MRHNA and CDR2 SNTAGT. Assay: immunoSEQ multiplex PCR; the TCRdb copy retains only in-frame clones and omits some. The sample shows over 100,000 clones, around nine tenths of them seen only once. The chain links TRBV6-4 to TRBJ1-6; D may be TRBD1 (5 bases). The sequenced sample consisted of peripheral blood. The origin of this receptor is a woman in her 70s with COVID-19, enrolled during active disease. The CDR3 bases are TGTGCCAGCAGTGCGACAGATAATTCACCCCTCCACTTT. This translates into CASSATDNSPLHF.